Listed here are 13 T cell receptor beta chains from one sample, sequenced in a study of regulatory T cells in long-lasting Graves disease. Time point reported: newly diagnosed GD, antithyroid drugs for less than 3 months. TCR sequences were obtained from RNA taken from PBMCs. Investigators prepared the TCR beta libraries by applying iRepertoire HTBI primers and Arm-PCR of CDR3 regions. TCRdb analysed the multiplex PCR reads with MiXCR anew, one entry per CDR3 protein. The sample includes hundreds of thousands of distinct CDR3 sequences, approximately 16% of them seen just once. The same sample was also used in a study of T cells in Graves' hyperthyroidism and ophthalmopathy.

This sample comprised peripheral blood mononuclear cells (PBMCs), obtained at new diagnosis, from a patient treated with antithyroid drugs. All receptors come from a woman aged 40-60 years with Graves disease.

There are many counts of this clonotype. This chain uses TRBV11-2 with TRBJ2-7; the D is unclear. The CDR3 sequence is 13 residues long. CDR1 is SGHAT, CDR2 FQNNGV, per germline. With 3 bases removed from V and 3 bases from J, the gap between germline ends came to 9 bases. The CDR3 reads CASSLVQNYEQYF. The DNA of the CDR3 is TGTGCCAGCAGCTTGGTACAGAACTACGAGCAGTACTTC.

The V gene is TRBV5-1, the J gene TRBJ2-3; 15 bases line up with TRBD2. Losses at the gene ends were 3 bases for V and 5 bases for J; bases not matched to a gene: 4. In germline, CDR1 is SGHRS, CDR2 YFSETQ. This CDR3 spans 16 amino acids. In nucleotides, the CDR3 is TGCGCCAGCAGCTCGGGACTAGCGGGGGGAATAGATACGCAGTATTTT. Translated: CASSSGLAGGIDTQYF.

This clonotype was seen just once. One end of the junction varies from germline; a read error may be responsible. The rearrangement joins TRBV7-9 to TRBJ1-6; the D is unclear. The germline gives CDR1 SEHNR, CDR2 FQNEAQ (reference sequence). CDR3 length: 14 residues. The CDR3 protein is CASSFAGYNSPLYF. The CDR3 coding sequence is TGTGCCAGCAGCTTTGCGGGCTATAATTCACCCCTCTACTTT.

This clonotype was counted at least ten times. V usage is TRBV3-1 and J usage is TRBJ1-6; D is ambiguous. Germline V CDR1 and CDR2: LGHDT, YNNKEL (reference sequence). The ends were cut back, 3 bases at V and 5 bases at J, with 8 bases in the middle. CDR3 length equals 14 residues. The CDR3 loop is CASSQGSHNSPLHF. CDR3 in DNA: TGTGCCAGCAGCCAGGGGTCCCATAATTCACCCCTCCACTTT.

V is TRBV2 and J is TRBJ1-6; tentatively, D is TRBD1 (6 bases). CDR1 is SNHLY and CDR2 is FYNNEI in the germline V gene. V gave up 6 bases and J gave up 14 bases, with 17 bases separating them. This CDR3 comprises 13 residues. CDR3 bases: TGTGCCAGCAGCTATGTGGCGGGGGACACCCTCCACTTT. Protein: CASSYVAGDTLHF.

This clonotype was counted at least ten times. This chain connects TRBV11-3 to TRBJ2-7, with D possibly being TRBD1 (6 bases). CDR1 and CDR2 from the germline V gene are SGHNT and YENEEA. With 5 bases removed from V and 2 bases from J, the gap between germline ends came to 19 bases. The CDR3 has 16 residues. The CDR3 DNA follows: TGTGCCAGCAGCCTGCTAACGGACAGCCACCCCTACGAGCAGTACTTC. Its translation is CASSLLTDSHPYEQYF.

The gene calls are TRBV15 and TRBJ1-4; D possibly corresponds to TRBD1 (5 bases). This CDR3 has 15 residues. Germline lookup yields CDR1 LNHNV and CDR2 YYDKDF (reference sequence). V lost 4 bases and J 2 bases, leaving 11 bases between the germline ends. In nucleotides, the CDR3 is TGTGCCACCAGCAAGCCCGACAGCACTAATGAAAAACTGTTTTTT. Its protein is CATSKPDSTNEKLFF.

This clonotype was seen repeatedly, ten times or more. The CDR3 region is CASGPPSGVHTGELFF. The CDR3 nucleotides read TGTGCTAGTGGACCCCCTAGCGGGGTGCACACCGGGGAGCTGTTTTTT. The chain has TRBV12-5 and TRBJ2-2; 9 nucleotides line up with TRBD2. CDR3 size: 16 residues. Looked up from germline, CDR1 is LGHNT and CDR2 is FRNRAP. V shed 6 bases, J shed 3 bases, and the junction held 8 bases outside the gene matches.

This clonotype was seen repeatedly, ten times or more. The chain links TRBV2 to TRBJ1-5, with D unresolved. Trimming shortened V by 4 bases and J by 10 bases, and 11 bases separated the two germline ends. The germline gives CDR1 SNHLY, CDR2 FYNNEI. The CDR3 has 12 residues. The CDR3 DNA is TGTGCCAGCAGTGCAATACTGGGACCCCAGCATTTT. It specifies CASSAILGPQHF.

This clonotype was seen once. The chain carries TRBV18 and TRBJ2-1, with D hard to call. This CDR3 is 11 amino acids long. V dropped 1 base and J dropped 9 bases, with 4 bases sitting between them. From germline, CDR1 is KGHSH and CDR2 LQKENI. The CDR3: CASSPRVEQFF. The CDR3 coding sequence is TGTGCCAGCTCACCACGGGTTGAGCAGTTCTTC.

This clonotype has ten or more counts. This chain joins TRBV2 and TRBJ1-6, with a tentative D call TRBD1 (6 bases). CDR3 size: 18 residues. CDR1 SNHLY and CDR2 FYNNEI come from the germline V gene. Between the trimmed V and J ends, which lost 3 bases and 1 base, there was a span of 16 bases. CDR3 amino acids: CASSDLGGLGSYNSPLHF. The CDR3 bases are TGTGCCAGCAGTGACTTGGGGGGGCTCGGATCCTATAATTCACCCCTCCACTTT.

This clonotype occurred many times. This chain connects TRBV18 to TRBJ2-7, with a weak D call TRBD2 (5 bases). The germline gives CDR1 KGHSH, CDR2 LQKENI. This CDR3 is 12 amino acids long. V was shortened by 3 bases and J by 5 bases, with 8 bases between the two germline ends. The CDR3 sequence is CASSPQRDEQYF. Here the CDR3 DNA reads TGTGCCAGCTCACCTCAGAGGGACGAGCAGTACTTC.

This chain links TRBV12-3 or TRBV12-4 with TRBJ1-5; 8 bases line up with TRBD1. The V segment lost 7 bases and the J segment 0 bases; nucleotides outside the gene matches: 8. The CDR3 length is 16 residues. In DNA, the CDR3 is TGTGCCAGCAAGCCCCGTCAGGGGGCTAGCAATCAGCCCCAGCATTTT. Translation gives CASKPRQGASNQPQHF.